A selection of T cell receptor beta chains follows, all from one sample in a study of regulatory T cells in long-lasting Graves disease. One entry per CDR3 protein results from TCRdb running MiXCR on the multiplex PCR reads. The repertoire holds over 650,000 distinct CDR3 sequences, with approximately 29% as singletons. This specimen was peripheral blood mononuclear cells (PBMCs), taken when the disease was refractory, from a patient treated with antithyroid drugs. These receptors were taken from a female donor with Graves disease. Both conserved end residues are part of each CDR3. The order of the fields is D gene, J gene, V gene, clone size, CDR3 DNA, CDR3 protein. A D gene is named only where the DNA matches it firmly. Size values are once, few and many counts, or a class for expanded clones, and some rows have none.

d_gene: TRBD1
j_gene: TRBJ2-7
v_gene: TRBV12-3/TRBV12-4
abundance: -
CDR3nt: TGTGCCAGCAGCCGGACCGGGACAGGTCCTTACGAGCAGTACTTC
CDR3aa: CASSRTGTGPYEQYF

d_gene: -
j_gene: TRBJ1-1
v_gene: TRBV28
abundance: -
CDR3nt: TGTGCCAGCAGTTTATCCGCCGGGTGGGGTGAAGCTTTCTTT
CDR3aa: CASSLSAGWGEAFF

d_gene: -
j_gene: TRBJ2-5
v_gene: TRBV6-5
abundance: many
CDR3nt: TGTGCCAGCAGTTACCATTACAGGGAGCAAGAGACCCAGTACTTC
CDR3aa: CASSYHYREQETQYF

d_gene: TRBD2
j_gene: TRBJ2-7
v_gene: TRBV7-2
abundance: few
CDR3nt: TGTGCCAGCAGCCGAAGCGGGACTAGCGGGGGATACGAGCAGTACTTC
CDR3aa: CASSRSGTSGGYEQYF

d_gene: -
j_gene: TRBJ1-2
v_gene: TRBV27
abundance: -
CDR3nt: TGTGCCAGCGGGAGGGTATACCAGGGGAATGGCTACACCTTC
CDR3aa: CASGRVYQGNGYTF

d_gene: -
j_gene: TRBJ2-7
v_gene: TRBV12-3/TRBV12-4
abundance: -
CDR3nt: TGTGCCAGCAGTTACGACATGTGGCAGTACTTC
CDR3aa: CASSYDMWQYF

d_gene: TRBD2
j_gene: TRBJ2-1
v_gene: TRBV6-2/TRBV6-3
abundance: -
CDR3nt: TGTGCCAGCAGTTACGGGACTAGCGGGAGTGATGAGCAGTTCTTC
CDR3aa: CASSYGTSGSDEQFF

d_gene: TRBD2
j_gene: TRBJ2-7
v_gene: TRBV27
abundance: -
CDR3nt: TGTGCCAGCAGTCTACTCCCGGGACTAGCTAGCGAGCAGTACTTC
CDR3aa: CASSLLPGLASEQYF

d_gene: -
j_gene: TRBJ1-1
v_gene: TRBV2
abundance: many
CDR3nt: TGTGCCAGCCGACCGACGAACACTGAAGCTTTCTTT
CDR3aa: CASRPTNTEAFF

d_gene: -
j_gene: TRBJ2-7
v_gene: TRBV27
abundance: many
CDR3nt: TGTGCCAGCAGTTTAAGGGCAGGGCGGGACGAGCAGTACTTC
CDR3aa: CASSLRAGRDEQYF

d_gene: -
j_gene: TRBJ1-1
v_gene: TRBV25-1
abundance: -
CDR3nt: TGTGCCAGCAGGGATGACCCCCGAAGGGGAGGACAGTACACTGAAGCTTTCTTT
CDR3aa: CASRDDPRRGGQYTEAFF

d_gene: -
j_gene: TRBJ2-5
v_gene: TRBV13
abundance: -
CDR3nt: TGTGCCAGCAGCTTAGGACAGGGCATAGGGGAGACCCAGTACTTC
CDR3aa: CASSLGQGIGETQYF

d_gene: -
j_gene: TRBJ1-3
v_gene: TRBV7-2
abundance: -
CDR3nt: TGTGCCAGCAGCGTCAGGGTTGGAAACACCATATATTTT
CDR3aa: CASSVRVGNTIYF

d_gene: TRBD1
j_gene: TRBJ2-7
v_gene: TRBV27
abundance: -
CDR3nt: TGTGCCAGCAGCCAGGGACAGGAATACTACGAGCAGTACTTC
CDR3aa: CASSQGQEYYEQYF

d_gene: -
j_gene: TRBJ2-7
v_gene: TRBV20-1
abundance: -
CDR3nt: TGCAGTGCTAGCGGGGGAGGAGGTAGCGAGCAGTACTTC
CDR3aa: CSASGGGGSEQYF

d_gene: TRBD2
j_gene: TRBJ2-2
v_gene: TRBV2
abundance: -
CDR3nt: TGTGCCAGCAGTGCACTAGCGGGAGGGCCGAACACCGGGGAGCTGTTTTTT
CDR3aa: CASSALAGGPNTGELFF

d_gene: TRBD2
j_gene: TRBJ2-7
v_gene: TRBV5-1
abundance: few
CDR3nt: TGCGCCAGCAGAGGGGGACTAGCGGGTTACGAGCAGTACTTC
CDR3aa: CASRGGLAGYEQYF

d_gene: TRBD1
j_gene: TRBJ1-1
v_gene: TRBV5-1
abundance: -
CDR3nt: TGCGCCAGCAGACCCCCGACAGGGTCGGCAACTGAAGCTTTCTTT
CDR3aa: CASRPPTGSATEAFF

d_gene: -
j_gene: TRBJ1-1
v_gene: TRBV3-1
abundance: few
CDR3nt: TGTGCCAGCAGCCAAGCAAACCTCGGACAAAAAGCTTTCTTT
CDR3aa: CASSQANLGQKAFF

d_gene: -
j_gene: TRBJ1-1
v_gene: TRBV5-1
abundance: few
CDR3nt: TGCGCCAGCAGCTACATAGACGGCACTGAAGCTTTCTTT
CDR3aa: CASSYIDGTEAFF

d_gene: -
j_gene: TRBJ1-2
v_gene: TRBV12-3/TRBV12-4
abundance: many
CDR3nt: TGTGCCAGCAGTTACGGCACAGCGTATGGCTACACCTTC
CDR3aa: CASSYGTAYGYTF

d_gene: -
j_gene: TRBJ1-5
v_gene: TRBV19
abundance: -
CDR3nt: TGTGCCAGTAGTATTCTGGTCAGCAATCAGCCCCAGCATTTT
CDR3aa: CASSILVSNQPQHF

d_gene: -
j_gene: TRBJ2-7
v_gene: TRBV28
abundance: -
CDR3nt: TGTGCCAGCAGTGTTGGACTGAAGCAGTACTTC
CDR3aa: CASSVGLKQYF

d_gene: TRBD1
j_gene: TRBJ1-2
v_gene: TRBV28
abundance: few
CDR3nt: TGTGCCAGCAGTTACGCCACAGGGGGAAACTATGGCTACACCTTC
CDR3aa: CASSYATGGNYGYTF

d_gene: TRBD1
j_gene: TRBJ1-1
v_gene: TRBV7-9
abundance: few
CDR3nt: TGTGCCAGCAGCCCCAGCAGACAGGGATGGGGCACTGAAGCTTTCTTT
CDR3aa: CASSPSRQGWGTEAFF

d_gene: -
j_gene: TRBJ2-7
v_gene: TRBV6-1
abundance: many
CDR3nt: TGTGCCAGCAGGGGTGGGACGCCTGGAACGGAGTACTTC
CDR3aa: CASRGGTPGTEYF

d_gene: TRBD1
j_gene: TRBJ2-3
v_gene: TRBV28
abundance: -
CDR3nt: TGTGCCAGCAGCGTCCTGACAGGGGGGAAAGATACGCAGTATTTT
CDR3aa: CASSVLTGGKDTQYF

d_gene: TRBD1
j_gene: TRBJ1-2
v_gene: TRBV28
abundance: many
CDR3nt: TGTGCCAGCAAGAGGGGACAGGGAAAGTATGGCTACACCTTC
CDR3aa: CASKRGQGKYGYTF

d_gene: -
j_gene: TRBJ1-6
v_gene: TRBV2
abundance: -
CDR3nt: TGTGCCAGCTCACCAGGAGATTCCTATAATTCACCCCTCCACTTT
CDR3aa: CASSPGDSYNSPLHF

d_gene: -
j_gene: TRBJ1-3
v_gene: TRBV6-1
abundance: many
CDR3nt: TGTGCCAGCAGCGTGACGGGGACTGGAAACACCATATATTTT
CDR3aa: CASSVTGTGNTIYF

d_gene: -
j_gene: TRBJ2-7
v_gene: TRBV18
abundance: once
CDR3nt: TGTGCCAGCTCACCAGCAGGACGTACCGGGGAGCAGTACTTC
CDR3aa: CASSPAGRTGEQYF

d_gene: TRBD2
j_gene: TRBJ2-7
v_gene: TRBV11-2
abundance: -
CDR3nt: TGTGCCAGCAGATTCGGACTAGCGGGAGTAAAGGGATACGAGCAGTACTTC
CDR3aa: CASRFGLAGVKGYEQYF

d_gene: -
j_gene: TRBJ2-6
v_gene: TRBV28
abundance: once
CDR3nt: TGTGCCAGCAGATTATCTGGGGCCAACGTCCTGACTTTC
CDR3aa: CASRLSGANVLTF

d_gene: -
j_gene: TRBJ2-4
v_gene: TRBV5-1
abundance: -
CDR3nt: TGCGCCAGCAGAAGTGGCTTAGCCAAAAACATTCAGTACTTC
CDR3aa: CASRSGLAKNIQYF

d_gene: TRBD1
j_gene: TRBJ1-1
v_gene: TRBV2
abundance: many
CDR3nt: TGTGCCAGCAGAGATAGTGGTATACAGGGGGGGACTGAAGCTTTCTTT
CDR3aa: CASRDSGIQGGTEAFF

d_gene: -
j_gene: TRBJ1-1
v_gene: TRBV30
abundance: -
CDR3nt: TGTGCCTGGAGTGACACGTCCGGGGGGTGGAACACTGAAGCTTTCTTT
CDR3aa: CAWSDTSGGWNTEAFF

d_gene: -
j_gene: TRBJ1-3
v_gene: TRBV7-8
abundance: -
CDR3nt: TGTGCCAGCAGCTTAGGTCGATGGAGCTCTGGAAACACCATATATTTT
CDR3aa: CASSLGRWSSGNTIYF

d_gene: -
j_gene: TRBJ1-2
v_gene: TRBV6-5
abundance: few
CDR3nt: TGTGCCAGCAGTTACGACTGGGACGGAAACTATGGCTACACCTTC
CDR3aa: CASSYDWDGNYGYTF

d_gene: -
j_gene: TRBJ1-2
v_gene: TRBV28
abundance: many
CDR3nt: TGTGCCAGCAGTTTAAGGGCAGGGTACTATGGCTACACCTTC
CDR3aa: CASSLRAGYYGYTF

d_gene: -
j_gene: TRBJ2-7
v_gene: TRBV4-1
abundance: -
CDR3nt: TGCGCCAGCAGTCCGAGATGGGGTGACGAGCAGTACTTC
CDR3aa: CASSPRWGDEQYF

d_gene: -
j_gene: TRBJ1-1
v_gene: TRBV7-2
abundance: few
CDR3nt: TGTGCCAGCAGCCGCCCAACGCTCACTGAAGCTTTCTTT
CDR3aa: CASSRPTLTEAFF

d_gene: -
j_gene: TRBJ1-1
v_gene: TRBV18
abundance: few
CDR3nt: TGTGCCAGCTTCCTTCGGGTGGACACTGAAGCTTTCTTT
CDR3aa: CASFLRVDTEAFF

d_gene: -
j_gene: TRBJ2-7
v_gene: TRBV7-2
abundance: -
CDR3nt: TGTGCCAGCAGCTTAGTGAAGGGTAGCGAGCAGTACTTC
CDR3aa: CASSLVKGSEQYF

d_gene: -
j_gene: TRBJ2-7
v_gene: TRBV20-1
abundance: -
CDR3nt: TGCAGTGCTAGTGATAGGGCAAGGGCCTACGAGCAGTACTTC
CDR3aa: CSASDRARAYEQYF

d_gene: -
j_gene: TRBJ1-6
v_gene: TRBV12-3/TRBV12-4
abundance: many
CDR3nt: TGTGCCAGCAGTTTATCCTTCCCGGCAGGCTCTACAAACTCACCCCTCCACTTT
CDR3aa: CASSLSFPAGSTNSPLHF

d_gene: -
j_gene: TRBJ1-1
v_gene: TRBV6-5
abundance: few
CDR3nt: TGTGCCAGCAGTTACGGACACCAGAACACTGAAGCTTTCTTT
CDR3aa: CASSYGHQNTEAFF

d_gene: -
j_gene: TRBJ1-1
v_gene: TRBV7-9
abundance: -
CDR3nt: TGTGCCAGCAGCTTCCTGGAGGGGGGCATAGCTTTCTTT
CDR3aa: CASSFLEGGIAFF

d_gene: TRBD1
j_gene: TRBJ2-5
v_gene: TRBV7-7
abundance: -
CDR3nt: TGTGCCAGCAGCCGTTCCGGGACAGGGCAAGAGACCCAGTACTTC
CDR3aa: CASSRSGTGQETQYF

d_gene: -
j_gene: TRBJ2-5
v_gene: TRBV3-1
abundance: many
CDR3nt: TGTGCCAGCAGCCAAAGTCAAGAGACCCAGTACTTC
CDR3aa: CASSQSQETQYF